The rows below give T cell receptor beta chains drawn from one sample of a study of T cells after posttransplantation cyclophosphamide. The protocol was immunoSEQ multiplex PCR, while the TCRdb copy is restricted to in-frame clones and leaves out a portion. The data hold about 20,000 clones, with roughly 97% observed a single time. Sequencing was carried out using naive CD4+ T cells sorted from PBMCs. Receptors were obtained from a man between 45 and 60 years old in good health, CMV-negative, and a related stem cell transplant donor. CDR3s include the opening cysteine and the closing phenylalanine or tryptophan. The D gene is left open where the match is weak. Size values are once, few and many counts, or a class for expanded clones, and some rows have none.

j_call clone_size d_call v_call cdr3_nt cdr3_aa
TRBJ2-5 . . TRBV9 TGTGCCAGCAGCCCCTACGGGAGAGAGGGGAGGTACCAAGAGACCCAGTACTTC CASSPYGREGRYQETQYF
TRBJ2-1 . TRBD2 TRBV18 TGTGCCAGCTCACCAACTAGCGGGAGTCTGGGGCATGAGCAGTTCTTC CASSPTSGSLGHEQFF
TRBJ2-1 . . TRBV5-1 TGCGCCAGCAGCTTGGATGGAGGCTACAATGAGCAGTTCTTC CASSLDGGYNEQFF
TRBJ2-1 . TRBD1 TRBV10-3 TGTGCCATCAGTGCCGGACAGGGCCTCAATGAGCAGTTCTTC CAISAGQGLNEQFF
TRBJ2-3 . TRBD2 TRBV7-9 TGTGCCAGCATCTCGATGGCGGGGGGCGTCACAGATACGCAGTATTTT CASISMAGGVTDTQYF
TRBJ2-7 . . TRBV30 TGTGCCTGGAGACCCAGGGTTACGGGTCTCGGTGAGCAGTACTTC CAWRPRVTGLGEQYF
TRBJ2-5 . . TRBV9 TGTGCCAGCAGCGCACAGGGGGAGGGAGAGACCCAGTACTTC CASSAQGEGETQYF
TRBJ1-2 . . TRBV7-9 TGTGCCAGCAGCTCTGAGGTTAACTATGGCTACACCTTC CASSSEVNYGYTF
TRBJ2-5 . TRBD1 TRBV4-1 TGCGCCAGCAGCCACAGGTCCGGGACAGGGGCTGAGACCCAGTACTTC CASSHRSGTGAETQYF
TRBJ1-1 . . TRBV11-2 TGTGCCAGCAGCTTTACCAAACAGGGAAACACTGAAGCTTTCTTT CASSFTKQGNTEAFF
TRBJ1-1 . TRBD1 TRBV7-9 TGTGCCCTACTCAAACAAACAGGGGCACCAAGGAAAATGAACACTGAAGCTTTCTTT CALLKQTGAPRKMNTEAFF
TRBJ2-2 . . TRBV7-2 TGTGCCAGCAGGGTCCGCGGGGTGAGCGGGGAGCTGTTTTTT CASRVRGVSGELFF
TRBJ2-2 . TRBD1 TRBV7-9 TGTGCCAGCAGTAGGGACAGCCCGAACACCGGGGAGCTGTTTTTT CASSRDSPNTGELFF
TRBJ2-5 . TRBD2 TRBV29-1 TGCAGCGTTGAGGAGCGGGGGGGGGAGACCCAGTACTTC CSVEERGGETQYF
TRBJ1-1 . TRBD1 TRBV5-8 TGTGCCAGCAGCTTCTTACAGGGGTCGGCCTCTTCGGCTTTCTTT CASSFLQGSASSAFF
TRBJ1-2 . TRBD1 TRBV5-1 TGCGCCAGCAGCTCCCGGGACAGGGACCCCTATGGCTACACCTTC CASSSRDRDPYGYTF
TRBJ1-2 . . TRBV6-5 TGTGCCAGCAGCCCGGACTCGCCTAACTATGGCTACACCTTC CASSPDSPNYGYTF
TRBJ1-2 . TRBD1 TRBV27 TGTGCCAGCAGTTTTATTCTTGGACAGGGGGCGCGGAGATCTAACTATGGCTACACCTTC CASSFILGQGARRSNYGYTF
TRBJ2-2 . . TRBV14 TGTGCCAGCAGCCAATATTCCGGGGAGCTGTTTTTT CASSQYSGELFF
TRBJ1-6 . . TRBV7-8 TGTGCCAGCAGCCCCTCGGAGGGTAATAATTCACCCCTCCACTTT CASSPSEGNNSPLHF
TRBJ2-6 . . TRBV7-2 TGTGCCAGCAGCGCACAGGGTTCTGGGGCCAACGTCCTGACTTTC CASSAQGSGANVLTF
TRBJ2-2 once TRBD1 TRBV6-5 TGTGCCAGCAGGGAAAGGGACAGCGAGCTGTTTTTT CASRERDSELFF
TRBJ2-1 . . TRBV2 TGTGCCAGCAAGGCGGGCGGGGCCTACAATGAGCAGTTCTTC CASKAGGAYNEQFF
TRBJ2-6 . . TRBV4-1 TGCGCCAGCAGCCAAGTCGGGGTCAGCTCTGGGGCCAACGTCCTGACTTTC CASSQVGVSSGANVLTF
TRBJ2-2 . . TRBV5-1 TGCGCCAGCAGCTTGGCCGTGGCAGGAGGGACCGGGGAGCTGTTTTTT CASSLAVAGGTGELFF
TRBJ2-7 . . TRBV6-5 TGTGCCAGCAGTAACAACCACTACGAGCAGTACTTC CASSNNHYEQYF
TRBJ2-3 . . TRBV18 TGTGCCAGCTCACCACTCCTAAACAGGGCAGATACGCAGTATTTT CASSPLLNRADTQYF
TRBJ2-2 . . TRBV6-1 TGTGCCACCTGGGGCAGGGAGCTGTTTTTT CATWGRELFF
TRBJ2-7 . TRBD1 TRBV10-1 TGCGCCAGCAGTGAAAGGGACAGGGGGACCGAGCAGTACTTC CASSERDRGTEQYF
TRBJ2-5 . . TRBV7-2 TGTGCCAGCAGCTTAGTAGCGAGGGAGACCCAGTACTTC CASSLVARETQYF
TRBJ2-1 . . TRBV9 TGTGCCAGCAGCGTAGGCGGGATTACAAACAATGAGCAGTTCTTC CASSVGGITNNEQFF
TRBJ2-1 . . TRBV9 TGTGCCAGCAGCGTAGTTGGAGCGGTGGCGTACAATGAGCAGTTCTTC CASSVVGAVAYNEQFF
TRBJ1-3 . TRBD1 TRBV15 TGTGCCACCAGCAGAGACCTCAGGGGGGAGCGGAACACCATATATTTT CATSRDLRGERNTIYF
TRBJ2-3 . TRBD2 TRBV4-1 TGCGCCAGCAGCCAAGAAGGTCTAGCGGGTTCCACAGATACGCAGTATTTT CASSQEGLAGSTDTQYF
TRBJ2-7 . . TRBV5-1 TGCGCCAGCAGCTTGGGGTCAGGGTACTCCTACGAGCAGTACTTC CASSLGSGYSYEQYF
TRBJ1-4 . . TRBV2 TGTGCCAGCAGTGGGGTCAGGGTTGGGGGGACTAATGAAAAACTGTTTTTT CASSGVRVGGTNEKLFF
TRBJ1-5 . . TRBV7-6 TGTGCCAGCGGCGGAAATTCTGGGCCCCAGCATTTT CASGGNSGPQHF
TRBJ2-7 . . TRBV5-1 TGCGCCAGCAGCTTGGGGACAATCTATTACGAGCAGTACTTC CASSLGTIYYEQYF
TRBJ2-7 . . TRBV20-1 TGCAGTGTAGCAGAAATCTACGAGCAGTACTTC CSVAEIYEQYF
TRBJ1-2 . . TRBV27 TGTGCCAGCAGTTCCCCGGGCAGGGAACGTGGCTACACCTTC CASSSPGRERGYTF
TRBJ1-1 . . TRBV7-2 TGTGCCAGCAGCTTCACACCTGTGAACACTGAAGCTTTCTTT CASSFTPVNTEAFF
TRBJ2-1 . . TRBV6-5 TGTGCCAGCAGTTACGAAAGGAGGGGTGCTTCGCAGTTCTTC CASSYERRGASQFF
TRBJ1-3 . TRBD1 TRBV15 TGTGCCACCAGCAGACGGACAGGCTCTGGAAACACCATATATTTT CATSRRTGSGNTIYF
TRBJ2-7 . TRBD2 TRBV29-1 TGCAGCGTTACGAGGAGACTAGCGGGGTATGGTGAGCAGTACTTC CSVTRRLAGYGEQYF
TRBJ2-2 . TRBD1 TRBV13 TGTGCCAGCAGCCTGACAGGGAATGATGGCGGGGAGCTGTTTTTT CASSLTGNDGGELFF
TRBJ2-1 . . TRBV9 TGTGCCAGCAGCGTAGCAGGCTACTACAATGAGCAGTTCTTC CASSVAGYYNEQFF
TRBJ2-3 . TRBD2 TRBV5-4 TGTGCCAGCAGCTTGGTAGCGGGGGGCTTCGGCGGTACGCAGTATTTT CASSLVAGGFGGTQYF
TRBJ1-2 . . TRBV18 TGTGCCAGCTCCCCAGGCGGCACAGGGTGGAACTGTGGCTACACCTTC CASSPGGTGWNCGYTF
TRBJ1-3 once . TRBV11-3 TGTGCCAGCAGCTTACGAGGCGGGAACACCATATATTTT CASSLRGGNTIYF
TRBJ1-1 . . TRBV2 TGTGCCAGCAGTGACCCGGGGGACACTGAAGCTTTCTTT CASSDPGDTEAFF
TRBJ1-6 . TRBD1 TRBV7-2 TGTGCCAGCAGCTTCTCCGGGACAGTCTATAATTCACCCCTCCACTTT CASSFSGTVYNSPLHF
TRBJ1-2 . TRBD1 TRBV6-1 TGTGCCAGCAGCCAAGACAGGGGTCACGGCTACACCTTC CASSQDRGHGYTF